These 11 T cell receptor beta chains came from one sample sequenced in a study of identifying expanded T cells in peripheral blood. Sequencing was performed with immunoSEQ multiplex PCR; in TCRdb, only in-frame clones are kept and a portion is missing. The top ten clones hold 14% of a sample with 50,000 to 60,000 clones, approximately 86% of them seen once. Sequencing used blood. Receptors were obtained from a person aged 18 to 75 in good health.

Only a few counts were recorded for this clone. The chain has TRBV30 and TRBJ2-7; the D is unclear. Trimming cost V 4 bases and J 1 base, with 11 bases left between them. CDR1 is GTSNPN, CDR2 SVGIG, per germline (reference sequence). This CDR3 has 13 amino acids. CDR3 protein: CAWTSPPSYEQYF. CDR3 bases: TGTGCCTGGACCAGTCCGCCGTCCTACGAGCAGTACTTC.

The CDR3 sequence: CASSPQIRTSGLYEQYF. The CDR3 coding sequence is TGTGCCAGCAGCCCCCAGATCCGGACTAGCGGGCTCTACGAGCAGTACTTC. The J gene is TRBJ2-7, the V gene TRBV9; TRBD2 matches 11 bases. The CDR3 totals 17 residues. Germline V gives CDR1 SGDLS, CDR2 YYNGEE. Losses at the gene ends were 4 bases for V and 3 bases for J; bases not matched to a gene: 12.

This rearrangement joins TRBV5-6 to TRBJ2-3; 8 positions agree with TRBD1. V lost 4 bases and J lost 15; bases outside the gene matches: 10. The CDR3 is 12 residues long. The germline CDR1 and CDR2 sequences are SGHDT and YYEEEE. The CDR3 DNA reads as TGTGCCAGCAGCACAGGGGGAATCGCAGTATATTTT. Translation: CASSTGGIAVYF.

CDR3 residues: CASSQDAFGYTF. Here the CDR3 DNA reads TGTGCCAGCAGCCAAGATGCCTTCGGCTACACCTTC. V usage is TRBV4-2 and J usage is TRBJ1-2; D unresolved. V gave up 0 bases and J gave up 8 bases, with 7 bases separating them. The CDR3 is 12 amino acids. The germline gives CDR1 LGHNA, CDR2 YNFKEQ.

This chain links TRBV25-1 with TRBJ1-6, with D perhaps TRBD1 (5 bases). Germline CDR1 MGHDK, CDR2 SYGVNS. The CDR3 has 14 residues. Trimming removed 2 bases from V and 8 bases from J, with 10 bases in between. The CDR3 loop is CASSERQPYSPLHF. CDR3 nucleotides: TGTGCCAGCAGTGAACGACAGCCCTATTCACCCCTCCACTTT.

The J gene is TRBJ1-1, the V gene TRBV14; possible D gene TRBD1, 5 bases. Trimming took 6 bases from V and 0 from J, leaving 8 bases between them. CDR3 length: 13 residues. Germline V gene sequence: CDR1 SGHDN, CDR2 FVKESK. CDR3 bases: TGTGCCAGCAGGAGGGGAATGAACACTGAAGCTTTCTTT. Amino acids: CASRRGMNTEAFF.

This rearrangement joins TRBV5-6 to TRBJ1-2; 7 bases align to TRBD1. Germline values: CDR1 SGHDT, CDR2 YYEEEE. With 4 bases clipped from V and 6 bases from J, the junction kept 9 bases outside the gene matches. The CDR3 loop spans 14 amino acids. In DNA form, the CDR3 reads TGTGCCAGCAGCCGGGACAGAAACTCCAATGGCTACACCTTC. The encoded protein is CASSRDRNSNGYTF.

The chain employs TRBV6-6 and TRBJ2-5; a possible D gene is TRBD1 (5 bases). The V end lost 4 bases, the J end lost 5 bases, and 20 bases lay between the germline ends. The CDR3 loop spans 16 amino acids. Germline V CDR1 and CDR2: MNHNY, SVGAGI (reference sequence). CDR3 in DNA: TGTGCCAGCAGTTTGACAGAGTTGAGGTTTGGGGAGACCCAGTACTTC. It yields the protein CASSLTELRFGETQYF.

This chain joins TRBV2 and TRBJ2-3, with 15 nucleotides matching TRBD2. Per the germline V gene, CDR1 is SNHLY and CDR2 is FYNNEI. The CDR3 length is 19 residues. Unmatched junction bases numbered 9, after V lost 5 bases and J lost 0 bases. The CDR3, as DNA: TGTGCCAGCAGTTGGACTAGCGGGAGGGAATACTCTAGCACAGATACGCAGTATTTT. It codes for CASSWTSGREYSSTDTQYF.

This clone was observed a handful of times. This sequence joins TRBV7-3 and TRBJ1-6; TRBD1 matches at 10 bases. Losses at the gene ends were 3 bases for V and 10 bases for J; bases not matched to a gene: 3. This CDR3 comprises 14 residues. Germline CDR1 reads SGHTA; CDR2 reads FQGTGA. CDR3: CASSFRDRGSPLHF. The CDR3 bases are TGTGCCAGCAGCTTCCGGGACAGGGGATCACCCCTCCACTTT.

This chain connects TRBV5-8 to TRBJ1-5, with D tentatively TRBD1 (6 bases). Trimming shortened V by 0 bases and J by 2 bases, and 12 bases separated the two germline ends. This CDR3 is built from 16 residues. Per germline, CDR1 SGHTS and CDR2 YDEGEE. This chain's CDR3 is CASSLDRVRGNQPQHF. The DNA of the CDR3 is TGTGCCAGCAGCTTGGACAGGGTGAGAGGCAATCAGCCCCAGCATTTT. Full variable domain (missing parts from reference TRBV5-8 and TRBJ1-5): EAGVTQSPTHLIKTRGQQATLRCSPISGHTSVYWYQQALGLGLQFLLWYDEGEERNRGNFPPRFSGRQFPNYSSELNVNALELEDSALYLCASSLDRVRGNQPQHFGDGTRLSIL.